The present T cell receptor (beta chain) was sequenced within a study of T cell repertoires in cytomegalovirus infection. Background on the study: It was the public TCR beta signatures that indicated both CMV infection and matching HLA type. General observations from the study: Summed frequency of shared TCR beta families picked out CMV carriers who also had the relevant HLA.

With respect to this clonotype: What it binds is not known.

Germline-derived CDR1 and CDR2 are MNHNY and SVGAGI (reference sequence). This CDR3 is 18 amino acids long. Trimming left V 4 bases short and J 1 base short, with 20 bases between. Using its own MiXCR run on the reads, TCRdb lists one record per CDR3 protein. The sample includes some 500,000 distinct CDR3 sequences, 40% of them seen just once. The chain recombines TRBV6-6 with TRBJ2-1; possible D gene TRBD2, 5 bases. The starting material was cultured PBMCs, obtained from culture after CMV antigen stimulation. The receptor comes from a human donor in good health (CMV status not recorded). Some clones in this sample may be carry-over from other donors' samples. CDR3 sequence reads: CASSFNPPLAASYNEQFF. The CDR3 DNA follows: TGTGCCAGCAGTTTTAACCCCCCCCTAGCCGCTTCCTACAATGAGCAGTTCTTC.